The source of this T cell receptor (beta chain) is a study of blood T cell repertoires in COVID-19. There are a few counts of this clone. Sequencing used immunoSEQ multiplex PCR; TCRdb keeps in-frame clones, though not all of them. The sample yields more than 200,000 clones, 85% to 90% seen once. Looked up from germline, CDR1 is MGHRA and CDR2 is YSYEKL. V trimming: 2 bases; J trimming: 12 bases; junction bases outside the gene matches: 6. CDR3 length equals 13 residues. The specimen was PBMCs or T cells enriched from blood (not recorded which). The J gene is TRBJ1-2, the V gene TRBV4-1; 10 nucleotides align to TRBD1. The TCR originated in a man aged 40-49 years who had recovered from COVID-19. The CDR3: CASSQPGTGDHTF. The CDR3 DNA is TGCGCCAGCAGCCAACCCGGGACAGGGGACCACACCTTC.